This is a list of T cell receptor beta chains from one sample in a study of T-cell memory formation after mild COVID-19. From the 5' RACE reads, TCRdb called clonotypes with MiXCR, one entry per CDR3 protein. The sample records some 200,000 distinct CDR3 sequences, 7.5% to 10% being singletons. Source material: PBMCs or a T cell subset sorted from them (not recorded which). These receptors came from a man aged 18 to 29 who had mild COVID-19 (a few samples of this study predate the infection). Cell type and time point are not known. The CDR3 runs from the conserved cysteine through the conserved F or W. Each record gives: J gene, V gene, CDR3 protein.

>TRBJ2-5|TRBV5-1
CASSNDHRGETQYF
>TRBJ1-1|TRBV5-1
CASSTQGPTEAFF
>TRBJ2-3|TRBV7-2
CASSPLTGGEGTDTQYF
>TRBJ2-5|TRBV7-7
CASSPVSGLPATQYF
>TRBJ1-2|TRBV24-1
CATSDQQGRGYTF
>TRBJ1-6|TRBV12-3/TRBV12-4
CASSLRISPLHF
>TRBJ2-1|TRBV2
CASKKIAGVSYNEQFF
>TRBJ2-1|TRBV7-9
CASSRMGPSSYNEQFF
>TRBJ2-1|TRBV15
CATLRGLAGEGEQFF
>TRBJ2-7|TRBV4-3
CASSQDWGDYEQYF
>TRBJ1-2|TRBV7-2
CASSLGPPGTGYGYTF
>TRBJ2-5|TRBV20-1
CSARLPRQETQYF
>TRBJ2-3|TRBV3-1
CASSQKGLAGGLRTDTQYF
>TRBJ1-2|TRBV7-9
CASRPRKGQRNGYTF
>TRBJ1-6|TRBV4-2
CASSQGAGQGHSPLHF
>TRBJ2-2|TRBV7-2
CASSLVGSPWVF
>TRBJ2-1|TRBV6-5
CASSLSGGQHNEQFF
>TRBJ2-1|TRBV9
CASSVRLVADNEQFF
>TRBJ2-7|TRBV5-1
CASSFQGSYEQYF
>TRBJ2-7|TRBV20-1
CSPSQGNEQYF
>TRBJ2-7|TRBV7-8
CASSIDRGLHEQYF
>TRBJ2-1|TRBV11-2
CATRGGFEQFF
>TRBJ1-3|TRBV6-5
CASSYRQGSSGNTIYF
>TRBJ2-7|TRBV10-3
CAIKGTNNYEQYF
>TRBJ1-1|TRBV5-1
CASSLGQGSFMNTEAFF
>TRBJ2-3|TRBV6-1
CASSESLIRSDTQYF
>TRBJ2-3|TRBV11-2
CASGPEGRDTQYF
>TRBJ1-5|TRBV30
CAWSGQSGQPQHF
>TRBJ1-2|TRBV3-1
CASSLDGADSGGYTF
>TRBJ2-5|TRBV7-9
CASTLGGGYQETQYF
>TRBJ2-1|TRBV5-4
CASSLRVAANEQFF